The sequence of this T cell receptor (beta chain) was determined in a study of cytomegalovirus exposure and HLA in healthy donors (TCRdb year 2017). Looking at the study overall: An earlier analysis of several hundred of the donors reported over 250 Gb of sequence data and 117 million unique TCR beta sequences obtained from about 179 million T cells. An early release that covered about 600 HLA-typed donors contained approximately 300 gigabases of sequencing data and around 80 million unique TCR sequences. Of the approximately 400 genotyped donors, less than 85% were placed in the genetic ancestry cluster associated with self-reported Caucasian donors. The study was designed to test whether signatures of past pathogen exposure could be identified by cataloging public T cell receptors. The study used immunosequencing to profile the T cell repertoires of approximately 650 subjects and linked those repertoires to cytomegalovirus serostatus. In addition to the first cohort of roughly 700 subjects, a separate validation cohort of 130 or so different subjects was used. High-throughput TCR immunosequencing, statistical association of individual TCRs with disease status, and machine learning were combined to predict cytomegalovirus infection status. A later analysis re-analyzed previously published TCR beta repertoires from 650 to 800 donors and added high-resolution HLA genotyping to study TCR occurrence patterns. The later analysis used no new phenotypic data to find candidate immune exposures, relying instead on TCR beta sequences and their occurrence across donors. To decide whether each TCR beta V gene segment behaved as functional or pseudogenic, an earlier analysis of nearly 600 of the donors relied on high-throughput TCR beta sequencing. Donor age, sex, ethnicity and CMV serostatus were compiled alongside the repertoire data. A later genetic analysis used genome-wide SNP genotypes for about 60% of the 666 donors, treating that subset as a discovery cohort. All discovery cohort repertoires had been generated using a single sequencing platform. HLA typing covered class I and class II loci at four-digit resolution. The number of donors typed differed by locus, with roughly 629-640 for A, B, C, DRB1 and DQB1, 522 for DQA1, 600 to 610 for DPA1, and approximately 470 for DPB1. Because of strong linkage in the cohort, roughly 5 DR-DQ haplotypes were treated as single units for association and clustering. Across 300 to 500 genotyped donors of the cohort, an average of approximately 240,000 unique TCR beta nucleotide sequences per donor were sequenced, and roughly 18% of those sequences were non-productive.

CDR1 SGHRS and CDR2 YFSETQ are derived from the germline V gene. The junction carries 16 bases between V and J, which are trimmed by 2 bases and 8 bases respectively. From the cysteine through the phenylalanine, the CDR3 covers 14 amino acids. Only the CDR3 DNA is retained, 42 bases long and in frame from the first base. The library was prepared using the immunoSEQ multiplex PCR assay. For the multiplex PCR, a mixture combining 60 forward primers for TCR Vbeta segments and 13 reverse primers for TCR Jbeta segments was used. Amplification of the CDR3 region of rearranged TCR beta genes was performed with a multiplex PCR assay on genomic DNA. The Illumina HiSeq System was used to sequence the amplified TCR beta libraries as 87-base-pair reads. In the authors' own workflow: In a later analysis, 77 million or so unique TCR beta chains were counted across the 666 repertoires, and roughly 10 million of these chains were shared by at least two donors. A nearest-neighbor algorithm error-corrected the raw reads and collapsed the reads into unique sequences, merging closely related sequences to remove PCR and sequencing errors. CDR3 sequences were aligned to IMGT reference sequences to assign V, D and J gene segments. For a sequence to be retained, a match of at least six nucleotides was required to both a V gene segment and a J gene segment. Rearrangements were classified as productive when the CDR3 lacked stop codons and remained in frame with V and J, and all other rearrangements were classified as non-productive. CDR3 was defined by IMGT convention, running from the second conserved V-encoded cysteine to the conserved J-encoded phenylalanine. The earlier analysis of 450 to 750 of the donors excluded any sequence lacking an unambiguous match to a single V gene segment. In an earlier analysis of more than 500 of the donors, a V segment was called functional when productive rearrangements were above 56.7%, and segregating when the standard deviation between donors exceeded 5%. A statistical classification framework was developed to diagnose cytomegalovirus status using the catalog of TCR beta chain sequences. A later analysis assigned V and J genes by comparing TCR nucleotide sequences with IMGT/GENE-DB human TR gene sequences. In a later analysis, CDR3 sequences and most-parsimonious VDJ recombination scenarios were assigned using the TCRdist pipeline. In a later analysis, every TCR beta chain was defined by the combination of its CDR3 amino acid sequence and its V-gene family, and reads without a unique V-gene family were dropped. As a way to deal with suspected cross-contamination and a sequencing artifact, a later analysis dropped roughly 600 nucleotide sequences that were highly shared and had low generation probability. In a later analysis, a clonal expansion index was calculated for each public chain from normalized within-repertoire ranks of inferred template counts. In a later analysis, generation probabilities were computed with a VDJ recombination model fitted to out-of-frame rearrangements, and the resulting probabilities were checked against IGoR. In a later analysis, hypergeometric tests were used to score TCR-TCR, TCR-HLA and TCR-CMV co-occurrence, with a repertoire-size bias correction applied to TCR pairs. In a later analysis, false discovery rates were estimated by permuting HLA or CMV assignments 20 times. In a later analysis, co-occurring TCRs were grouped using DBSCAN, and TCRdist sequence similarity was added for clustering within HLA-allele-positive subsets. Co-occurrence clustering excluded repertoires with fewer than 30,000 or more than 120,000 public chains, plus five with anomalous nucleotide sharing. TCRdb limited this immuneACCESS table to in-frame rearrangements with V and J called. A share of clones is missing; checked studies link under half to unresolved V genes, and the rest is unexplained. Clone size and the V and J calls come from that table; the DNA yielded D and trimming. The sample records under 300,000 clones, just over 70% of which are singletons. The top ten clones comprise 2% to 2.5% of the sample.

The cohort was made up of under 800 healthy bone marrow donors. Cohort members were all nominally healthy when sampled, although unrecorded immune exposures were likely present. The donor tested CMV seronegative and was one of the 352 seronegative cohort members. A peripheral blood sample was collected from each donor, and TCR beta sequencing was performed on peripheral blood mononuclear cells. Genomic DNA was extracted from the blood cell samples with the Qiagen DNeasy Blood Extraction Kit. Findings and caveats that apply to the study as a whole: Because the 87-base-pair reads could not distinguish some IMGT-functional V segments, including TRBV6-2 and TRBV6-3, those segments were excluded. Linkage disequilibrium might explain the correlated functional status among segregating V segments, but an unknown experimental factor could not be excluded. In a later analysis, TCR association rates were found to vary across HLA loci, with the most associated TCRs seen for DRB1 alleles and the fewest for HLA-C alleles. The earlier analysis of almost 600 of the donors excluded some 15 rarely observed V segments, including chromosome 9 orphons, because counts were too low. CMV serostatus was the only immune exposure information available for the cohort. At a false discovery rate of 0.05, a later analysis linked 16,000 or so TCR beta sequences to specific HLA alleles. A later genetic analysis associated a missense DCLRE1C variant with V-gene and J-gene trimming of TCR beta chains, and an independent cohort replicated the association. While some public TCRs were present in many individuals, most TCR sequences turned up only very rarely across donors. The sequencing pipeline was judged likely to have produced a cluster of highly shared sequence variants as a technical artifact. In vitro tests confirmed that a few of the cytomegalovirus-associated TCR beta chains recognize cytomegalovirus antigens. This cohort had only TCR beta chains sequenced, and the lack of alpha or paired-chain data limited which features could be detected. A further reported finding was that TCR beta sequences accurately predicted the HLA-A and HLA-B alleles for most subjects in the first cohort. According to a later genetic analysis, donors in an Asian-associated ancestry cluster had fewer N-insertions in productive TCRs than the roughly 670-donor mean. In a later analysis, HLA-associated TCR beta chains showed more clonal expansion and lower generation probabilities than non-associated chains that were equally common. Broadly in line with IMGT annotations, most TCR beta V segments showed up in productive rearrangements about 87% or about 30% of the time in an earlier analysis of 587 of the donors. The study gave a list of about 170 TCR beta chains associated with cytomegalovirus. Strong co-occurrence of HLA alleles, especially DR and DQ, made assigning TCR associations to individual alleles difficult. According to a later analysis, parvovirus B19, influenza, CMV and Epstein-Barr virus appeared linked to several top co-occurrence clusters. Presence/absence analyses assumed roughly uniform sequencing depth across donors, an assumption that may not hold. Because HLA typing was unavailable for some donors at each locus, only the typed subset was used in association tests. The classifier was reported to diagnose cytomegalovirus status with high specificity and sensitivity in both the original and validation cohorts. According to a later analysis, most CMV-associated TCR beta chains appeared to be HLA-restricted, and the HLA associations seemed to be driven largely by CMV exposure. The authors suggested that the approach could potentially be generalized to other disease states and immunological phenotypes.

Remarks on this clone: The antigen it binds to is not known. Per-base qualities were not stored, and no clone one base away is much larger.

The chain is encoded by TRBV5-1 joined to TRBJ1-1; tentative D gene TRBD1, with 5 bases matching. Specimen: PBMCs. This clonotype was sampled from a female donor in good health and CMV-seronegative. The DNA is TGCGCCAGCAGCTTTCGCGGACCAGGGTGGGAAGCTTTCTTT. It encodes CASSFRGPGWEAFF.